This entry lists 18 T cell receptor beta chains sequenced from one sample in a study of T-cell reconstitution after alpha-beta-depleted transplantation in children. A library of TCRbeta sequences, prepared with unique molecular identifiers, was generated. TCRdb processed the PCR reads anew with MiXCR; each CDR3 protein has one entry. The sample has approximately 230,000 distinct CDR3 sequences, 20% to 30% seen once; the top ten hold about 4.8%. The starting material was PBMCs, mostly from graft donor cells, obtained 360 days after TCRalphabeta/CD19-depleted stem cell transplant. The receptors originated from a female patient aged 2 to 10 who had a stem cell transplant for congenital amegakaryocytic thrombocytopenia, so the T cells may come from the graft donor.

This clonotype was counted a few times. DNA for the CDR3: TGCAGCGTTGAAAACTCCAGACGAAGCAATCAGCCCCAGCATTTT. It encodes CSVENSRRSNQPQHF. The chain employs TRBV29-1 and TRBJ1-5; D is uncertain. Trimming took 2 bases from V and 1 from J, leaving 12 bases between them. Germline CDR1 SQVTM, CDR2 ANQGSEA. The CDR3 extends over 15 amino acids.

This clonotype was detected a few times. The chain uses TRBV10-3 and TRBJ2-5, with D hard to call. The CDR3 is made up of 15 amino acids. The germline V and J ends were trimmed by 0 bases and 1 base, with 9 bases remaining between them. Looked up from germline, CDR1 is ENHRY and CDR2 is SYGVKD. The CDR3 nucleotides read TGTGCCATCAGTGAGTCACTACGATCCCAAGAGACCCAGTACTTC. It codes for CAISESLRSQETQYF.

This clonotype was observed a handful of times. V usage is TRBV20-1 and J usage is TRBJ2-1, with TRBD2 identical over 10 bases. V was clipped by 5 bases and J by 1 base; unmatched bases: 5. The CDR3 is made up of 15 amino acids. Germline lookup yields CDR1 DFQATT and CDR2 SNEGSKA (reference sequence). DNA for the CDR3: TGCAGTGCTCTTTCTAGCGGGAGTTCCTACAATGAGCAGTTCTTC. It encodes CSALSSGSSYNEQFF.

This clonotype has just one count. The rearrangement uses TRBV5-1 and TRBJ1-2; 7 bases line up with TRBD1. The trim removed 4 bases at V and 4 bases at J, leaving 10 bases unmatched. The CDR3 covers 15 residues. Germline CDR1 reads SGHRS; CDR2 reads YFSETQ. Written as DNA, the CDR3 is TGCGCCAGCAGCCTATGGGACAGCCGAACCTATGGCTACACCTTC. Protein sequence: CASSLWDSRTYGYTF.

This clonotype was seen repeatedly, ten times or more. This chain uses TRBV4-1 with TRBJ2-7, with D perhaps TRBD1 (6 bases). CDR3 size: 15 residues. V was pared by 1 base and J by 1 base, with 11 bases between. Germline CDR1 is MGHRA and CDR2 is YSYEKL. CDR3 in amino acids: CASSQGGRGSYEQYF. Written as DNA, the CDR3 is TGCGCCAGCAGCCAAGGGGGCAGGGGTTCCTACGAGCAGTACTTC.

The chain carries TRBV7-6 and TRBJ2-1; 7 nucleotides align to TRBD1. V gave up 5 bases and J gave up 0 bases; unmatched junction bases: 10. The CDR3 length is 17 residues. The germline V gene has CDR1 SGHVS and CDR2 FNYEAQ. The CDR3 protein is CASSRTQGTSSYNEQFF. The CDR3 nucleotides are TGTGCCAGCAGCCGCACACAGGGGACAAGCTCCTACAATGAGCAGTTCTTC. Supplemented by reference TRBV7-6 and TRBJ2-1, the full variable domain reads GAGVSQSPRYKVTKRGQDVALRCDPISGHVSLYWYRQALGQGPEFLTYFNYEAQQDKSGLPNDRFSAERPEGSISTLTIQRTEQRDSAMYRCASSRTQGTSSYNEQFFGPGTRLTVL.

This clonotype was seen a few times. The V and J genes are TRBV2 and TRBJ1-1; D uncertain. Germline loops: CDR1 SNHLY, CDR2 FYNNEI. This CDR3 spans 13 amino acids. The V gene lost 2 bases and the J gene lost 3 bases, with 7 bases spanning the gap. The CDR3 region is CASSELRDTEAFF. The CDR3, as DNA: TGTGCCAGCAGTGAATTAAGGGACACTGAAGCTTTCTTT.

The chain combines TRBV10-2 with TRBJ2-3; D ambiguous. The CDR3 sequence is 11 residues long. Germline loops: CDR1 WSHSY, CDR2 SAAADI. With 1 base removed from V and 6 bases from J, the gap between germline ends came to 2 bases. The CDR3: CASSEWDTQYF. CDR3 sequence (DNA): TGCGCCAGCAGTGAGTGGGATACGCAGTATTTT.

This clonotype occurred a few times. The rearrangement links TRBV3-1 to TRBJ2-1; 7 nucleotides agree with TRBD1. The CDR3 loop spans 17 amino acids. Germline V gene data show CDR1 as LGHDT and CDR2 as YNNKEL (reference sequence). With V trimmed by 2 bases and J by 6 bases, 13 bases remained unmatched. This chain's CDR3 is CASSQPIRTRGPNEQFF. CDR3 in DNA: TGTGCCAGCAGCCAACCCATTCGGACAAGGGGGCCCAATGAGCAGTTCTTC.

The chain has TRBV4-1 and TRBJ2-7; TRBD2 matches at 10 bases. The germline CDR1 and CDR2 sequences are MGHRA and YSYEKL. Unmatched junction bases numbered 4, after V lost 4 bases and J lost 4 bases. The CDR3 is 14 residues long. DNA for the CDR3: TGCGCCAGCAGCCCAGCGGGAGGGATTTACGAGCAGTACTTC. Translation gives CASSPAGGIYEQYF.

A few counts support this clonotype. The V call is TRBV11-2, the J call TRBJ2-7, with 11 bases that match TRBD2. The V gene's germline CDR1 is SGHAT and CDR2 FQNNGV. Germline trimming cut 5 bases from V and 8 bases from J; bases unmatched to any gene: 8. The CDR3 covers 14 residues. CDR3: CASSQISGRAQQYF. CDR3 coding DNA: TGTGCCAGCAGCCAAATTAGCGGGAGGGCACAGCAGTACTTC.

V gene TRBV2 combines with J gene TRBJ2-7; no definite D call. CDR3 length: 16 residues. Germline V lookup: CDR1 SNHLY, CDR2 FYNNEI. Deletions cut 2 bases from V and 2 bases from J, with 16 bases between. The CDR3 region is CASSEPSFPLPYEQYF. The CDR3 nucleotides read TGTGCCAGCAGTGAACCGTCCTTTCCTTTACCCTACGAGCAGTACTTC.

The rearrangement links TRBV2 to TRBJ2-3; TRBD2 matches at 13 bases. The CDR3 length is 17 residues. With V trimmed by 6 bases and J by 0 bases, 6 bases remained unmatched. CDR1 is SNHLY and CDR2 is FYNNEI in the germline V gene. The CDR3 reads CASRRLAGGPSTDTQYF. The CDR3 nucleotides are TGTGCCAGCAGACGACTAGCGGGGGGACCTAGCACAGATACGCAGTATTTT.

This clonotype appeared a few times. V gene TRBV2 combines with J gene TRBJ1-4; TRBD1 is a possible D gene (5 bases). From germline, CDR1 is SNHLY and CDR2 FYNNEI. This CDR3 is built from 16 residues. Trimming pared 4 bases from V and 2 bases from J, leaving 14 bases between. The CDR3 sequence: CASSGLKGVTNEKLFF. CDR3 in DNA: TGTGCCAGCAGTGGGTTAAAAGGGGTCACTAATGAAAAACTGTTTTTT.

The chain carries TRBV14 and TRBJ1-2; tentative D call: TRBD1 (6 bases). This CDR3 spans 16 amino acids. Trimming stripped 2 bases from V and 5 bases from J, with 18 bases between. Looked up from germline, CDR1 is SGHDN and CDR2 is FVKESK. CDR3 nucleotides: TGTGCCAGCAGCCAACCTGGGGGGGGCTACCCTTATGGCTACACCTTC. Translation gives CASSQPGGGYPYGYTF.

In this sample, this clonotype turned up a few times. The V gene is TRBV5-1, the J gene TRBJ2-5, with D unclear. The CDR3 extends over 14 amino acids. The germline V and J ends were trimmed by 2 bases and 2 bases, with 10 bases remaining between them. CDR1 is SGHRS and CDR2 is YFSETQ in the germline V gene. The CDR3 region is CASSFEPEQETQYF. DNA of the CDR3: TGCGCCAGCAGCTTCGAACCGGAACAAGAGACCCAGTACTTC.

The chain employs TRBV20-1 and TRBJ2-3, with 14 bases lining up with TRBD2. CDR3 length: 14 amino acids. CDR1 and CDR2 from the germline V gene are DFQATT and SNEGSKA (reference sequence). Here the CDR3 reads CGVTSGGATDTQYF. The DNA of the CDR3 is TGCGGGGTGACTAGCGGGGGGGCCACAGATACGCAGTATTTT.

The CDR3, as DNA: TGCGCCAGCAGCTTGCCAGCGGGGGTAACAAATGAGCAGTTCTTC. Translated, it gives CASSLPAGVTNEQFF. The chain couples TRBV5-1 to TRBJ2-1, with 8 positions matching TRBD2. Germline CDR1 SGHRS, CDR2 YFSETQ. The CDR3 has 15 amino acids. V was clipped by 1 base and J by 7 bases; unmatched bases: 7. Variable domain in full (rest from reference TRBV5-1 and TRBJ2-1): KAGVTQTPRYLIKTRGQQVTLSCSPISGHRSVSWYQQTPGQGLQFLFEYFSETQRNKGNFPGRFSGRQFSNSRSEMNVSTLELGDSALYLCASSLPAGVTNEQFFGPGTRLTVL.